A single sample is the source of the 8 T cell receptor beta chains below, sequenced in a study of blood T cell repertoires in COVID-19. Assay used: immunoSEQ multiplex PCR; TCRdb lists only in-frame clones, some missing. Found here are 150,000 or so clones, roughly 78% of them singletons; the top ten hold around 8%. The specimen was peripheral blood. The receptor source for this set is a woman aged 55 to 70 with COVID-19, enrolled during active disease.

The chain employs TRBV28 and TRBJ1-4; the D gene is possibly TRBD1 (6 bases). CDR1 is MDHEN and CDR2 is SYDVKM in the germline V gene. The CDR3 is 14 residues long. V lost 6 bases to trimming and J lost 4 bases, with 12 bases between them. The CDR3 DNA reads TGTGCCAGCAGCCCGGGACAAGATAATGAAAAACTGTTTTTT. This gives the protein CASSPGQDNEKLFF.

The V call is TRBV19, the J call TRBJ2-3; TRBD2 agrees at 15 bases. The germline gives CDR1 LNHDA, CDR2 SQIVND (reference sequence). The CDR3 sequence is 16 residues long. Trimming at V came to 4 bases and at J to 4 bases, leaving 3 bases not matched to a gene. In nucleotides, the CDR3 is TGTGCCAGTAGTACCGGACTAGCGGGAGGGTCAGATACGCAGTATTTT. Amino acid sequence: CASSTGLAGGSDTQYF. Together with reference TRBV19 and TRBJ2-3, the CDR3 gives the full variable domain: DGGITQSPKYLFRKEGQNVTLSCEQNLNHDAMYWYRQDPGQGLRLIYYSQIVNDFQKGDIAEGYSVSREKKESFPLTVTSAQKNPTAFYLCASSTGLAGGSDTQYFGPGTRLTVL.

The rearrangement joins TRBV6-1 to TRBJ1-5; no clear D. V lost 1 base and J 3 bases, leaving 7 bases between the germline ends. Germline V gene lookup returns CDR1 MNHNS and CDR2 SASEGT. This CDR3 comprises 14 residues. Here the CDR3 DNA reads TGTGCCAGCAGTGAAGTCAGATTCAATCAGCCCCAGCATTTT. This encodes CASSEVRFNQPQHF.

The genes are TRBV11-1 and TRBJ2-7; 9 nucleotides align to TRBD2. The V and J ends lost 4 bases and 2 bases, in that order; junction bases with no gene match: 9. CDR1 and CDR2 (germline): SGHAT, FQDESV (reference sequence). The CDR3 covers 16 residues. CDR3 amino acids: CASSSPGLAGTYEQYF. CDR3 nucleotide sequence: TGTGCCAGCAGCTCGCCGGGGCTAGCGGGAACCTACGAGCAGTACTTC.

The rearrangement uses TRBV28 and TRBJ2-5, with TRBD1 matching over 9 bases. The J segment lost 2 bases and the V segment lost 6 bases, leaving 7 bases of the junction unmatched. The V gene's germline CDR1 is MDHEN and CDR2 SYDVKM. This CDR3 has 15 amino acids. CDR3 nucleotides: TGTGCCAGCAGACCCTCCGGGACAGGGCAAGAGACCCAGTACTTC. This encodes CASRPSGTGQETQYF.

The chain links TRBV6-1 to TRBJ1-6; a weak D match, TRBD1 (5 bases). This CDR3 region has 14 residues. Trimming pared 3 bases from V and 4 bases from J, leaving 7 bases between. CDR1 is MNHNS, CDR2 SASEGT, per germline. CDR3 sequence reads: CASSDGGYNSPLHF. The CDR3 DNA follows: TGTGCCAGCAGTGACGGGGGATATAATTCACCCCTCCACTTT.

This sequence joins TRBV5-4 and TRBJ2-7, with 7 bases fitting TRBD2. The germline CDR1 and CDR2 sequences are SGHNT and YYREEE (reference sequence). CDR3 length: 16 residues. V shed 3 bases, J shed 2 bases, and the junction held 11 bases outside the gene matches. CDR3 loop: CASSSSREGVPYEQYF. The CDR3 region has the DNA TGTGCCAGCAGCTCTTCAAGGGAGGGAGTCCCCTACGAGCAGTACTTC. Full variable domain (rest looked up from reference TRBV5-4 and TRBJ2-7): ETGVTQSPTHLIKTRGQQVTLRCSSQSGHNTVSWYQQALGQGPQFIFQYYREEENGRGNFPPRFSGLQFPNYSSELNVNALELDDSALYLCASSSSREGVPYEQYFGPGTRLTVT.

This clone showed up just a few times. The V gene is TRBV5-1, the J gene TRBJ2-2; maybe TRBD2 (6 bases). Trimming left V 0 bases short and J 5 bases short, with 8 bases between. CDR3 size: 14 residues. Germline V gene lookup returns CDR1 SGHRS and CDR2 YFSETQ. CDR3 loop: CASSLVEGTGELFF. The CDR3 DNA is TGCGCCAGCAGCTTGGTGGAGGGAACCGGGGAGCTGTTTTTT.